This record concerns one T cell receptor beta chain sequence. What it binds is not known. This sample is part of a study of shared clonotypes between healthy human individuals. Overall study context: Three plates were used per donor for CD4 naive, three for CD4 memory, two for CD8 naive and one for CD8 memory. Study conclusions and caveats: The study found lower generation probabilities in non-shared clonotypes than in those shared by all four donors. Relative to memory subsets, naive subsets generally showed larger estimated richness.

Naivety among CD8 cells was defined by CD45RO negativity and positive CCR7 selection, thereby excluding terminally differentiated effector memory CD45RA+ cells. It was at deep level that the assay was run. Sequenced by immunoSEQ multiplex PCR; TCRdb stores in-frame clones only, minus some. Altogether fewer than 850,000 clones are present, about 96% being singletons, with the ten largest covering about 0.22%. This clonotype originated in a man aged 25 to 40 in good health. Sequenced: naive CD8+ T cells sorted from blood.

CDR3 amino acids: CASSPIAGGPGNEQFF. Written as DNA, the CDR3 is TGTGCCAGCAGCCCCATAGCGGGAGGGCCGGGGAATGAGCAGTTCTTC. The chain couples TRBV2 to TRBJ2-1, with 11 bases identical to TRBD2. V lost 6 bases and J lost 7; bases outside the gene matches: 11. The CDR3 runs to 16 residues. CDR1 and CDR2 (germline): SNHLY, FYNNEI.